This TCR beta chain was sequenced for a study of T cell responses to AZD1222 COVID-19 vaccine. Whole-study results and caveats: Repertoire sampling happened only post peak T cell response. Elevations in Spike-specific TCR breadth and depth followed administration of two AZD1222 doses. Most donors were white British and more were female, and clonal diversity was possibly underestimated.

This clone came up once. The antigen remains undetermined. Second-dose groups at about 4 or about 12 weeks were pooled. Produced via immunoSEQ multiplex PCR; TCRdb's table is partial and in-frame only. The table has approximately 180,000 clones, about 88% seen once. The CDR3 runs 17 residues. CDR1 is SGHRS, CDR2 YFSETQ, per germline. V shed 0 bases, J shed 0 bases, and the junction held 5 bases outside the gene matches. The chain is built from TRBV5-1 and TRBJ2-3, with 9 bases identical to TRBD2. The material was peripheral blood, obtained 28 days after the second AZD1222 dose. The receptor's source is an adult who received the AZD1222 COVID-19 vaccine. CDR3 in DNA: TGCGCCAGCAGCTTGGGGCTAGCGGGACTAAGCACAGATACGCAGTATTTT. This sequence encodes CASSLGLAGLSTDTQYF. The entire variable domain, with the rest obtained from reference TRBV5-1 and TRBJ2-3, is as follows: KAGVTQTPRYLIKTRGQQVTLSCSPISGHRSVSWYQQTPGQGLQFLFEYFSETQRNKGNFPGRFSGRQFSNSRSEMNVSTLELGDSALYLCASSLGLAGLSTDTQYFGPGTRLTVL.